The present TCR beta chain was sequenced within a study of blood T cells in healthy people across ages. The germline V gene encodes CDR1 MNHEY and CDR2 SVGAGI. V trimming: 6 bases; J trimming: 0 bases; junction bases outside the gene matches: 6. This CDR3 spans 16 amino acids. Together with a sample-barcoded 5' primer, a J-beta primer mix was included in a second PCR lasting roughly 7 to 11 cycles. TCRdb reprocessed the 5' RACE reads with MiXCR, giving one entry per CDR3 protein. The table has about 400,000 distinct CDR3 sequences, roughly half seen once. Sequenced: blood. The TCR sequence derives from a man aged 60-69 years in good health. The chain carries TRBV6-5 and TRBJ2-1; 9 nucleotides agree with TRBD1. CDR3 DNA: TGTGCCAGCAGGGGCGGGGGACAGGGCTCCTACAATGAGCAGTTCTTC. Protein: CASRGGGQGSYNEQFF.